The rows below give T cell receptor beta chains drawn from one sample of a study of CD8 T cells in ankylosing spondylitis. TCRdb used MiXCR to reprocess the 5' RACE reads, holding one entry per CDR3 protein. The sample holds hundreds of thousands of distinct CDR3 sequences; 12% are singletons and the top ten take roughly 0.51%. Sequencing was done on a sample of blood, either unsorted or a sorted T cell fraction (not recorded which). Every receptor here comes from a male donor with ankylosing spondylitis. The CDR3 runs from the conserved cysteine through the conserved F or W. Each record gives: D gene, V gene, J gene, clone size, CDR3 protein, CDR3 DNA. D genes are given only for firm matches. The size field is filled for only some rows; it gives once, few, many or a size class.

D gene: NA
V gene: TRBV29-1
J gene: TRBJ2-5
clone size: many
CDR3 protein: CSVEVGYTQYF
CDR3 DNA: TGCAGCGTTGAAGTTGGGTATACCCAGTACTTC

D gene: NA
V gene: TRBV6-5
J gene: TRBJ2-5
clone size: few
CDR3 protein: CASSYSGREETQYF
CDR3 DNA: TGTGCCAGCAGTTACTCGGGCAGAGAAGAGACCCAGTACTTC

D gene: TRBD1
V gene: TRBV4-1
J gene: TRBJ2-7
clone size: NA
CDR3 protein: CASSQRWTGTSYEQYF
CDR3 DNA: TGCGCCAGCAGCCAACGATGGACAGGGACATCCTACGAGCAGTACTTC

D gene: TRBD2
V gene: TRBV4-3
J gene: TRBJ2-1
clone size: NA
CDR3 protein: CASSQYSSGRSGEQFF
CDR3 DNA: TGCGCCAGCAGCCAATATTCTAGCGGGAGGTCAGGTGAGCAGTTCTTC

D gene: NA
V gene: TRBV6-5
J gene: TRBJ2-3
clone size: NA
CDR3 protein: CASSFTGTPRDTQYF
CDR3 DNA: TGTGCCAGCAGTTTCACCGGGACCCCTCGGGATACGCAGTATTTT

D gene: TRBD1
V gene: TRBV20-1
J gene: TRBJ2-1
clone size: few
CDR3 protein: CSAGDSPYNEQFF
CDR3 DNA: TGCAGTGCTGGGGACAGCCCCTACAATGAGCAGTTCTTC

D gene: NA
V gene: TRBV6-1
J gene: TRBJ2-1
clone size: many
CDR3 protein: CASSRDISSYNEQFF
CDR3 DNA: TGTGCCAGCTCCCGGGACATAAGCTCCTACAATGAGCAGTTCTTC

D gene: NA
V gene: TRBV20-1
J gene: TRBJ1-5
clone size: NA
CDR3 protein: CSVMEGVEQPQHF
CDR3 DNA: TGCAGTGTAATGGAGGGGGTAGAGCAGCCCCAGCATTTT

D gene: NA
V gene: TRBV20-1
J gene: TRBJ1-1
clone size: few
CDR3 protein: CSARDARAAGQRAFF
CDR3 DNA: TGCAGTGCTAGAGATGCGAGGGCCGCGGGCCAGAGGGCTTTCTTT

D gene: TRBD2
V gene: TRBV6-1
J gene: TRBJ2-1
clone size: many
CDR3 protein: CASKETSGKDEQFF
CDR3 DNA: TGTGCCAGCAAGGAGACTAGCGGTAAGGATGAGCAGTTCTTC

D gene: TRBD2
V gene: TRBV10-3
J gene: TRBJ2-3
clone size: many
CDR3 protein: CATSGTSGPKDTQYF
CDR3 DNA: TGTGCCACATCCGGGACTAGCGGCCCGAAGGATACGCAGTATTTT

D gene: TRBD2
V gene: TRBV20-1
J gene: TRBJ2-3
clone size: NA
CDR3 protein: CSARPFPGLATDTQYF
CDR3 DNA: TGCAGTGCTAGACCGTTCCCTGGACTAGCAACGGATACGCAGTATTTT

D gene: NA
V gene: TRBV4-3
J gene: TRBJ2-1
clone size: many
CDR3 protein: CASSFNNRDAWIYEQFF
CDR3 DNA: TGCGCCAGCAGCTTCAATAACCGGGACGCGTGGATCTATGAGCAGTTCTTC

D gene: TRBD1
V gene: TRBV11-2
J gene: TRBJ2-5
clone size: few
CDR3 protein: CASSSHRGAWGKTQYF
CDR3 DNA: TGTGCCAGCAGCTCGCACAGGGGCGCATGGGGAAAGACCCAGTACTTC

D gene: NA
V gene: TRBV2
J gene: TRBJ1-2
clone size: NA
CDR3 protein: CASSDVRLNYGYTF
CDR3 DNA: TGTGCCAGCAGTGATGTCAGACTGAACTATGGCTACACCTTC

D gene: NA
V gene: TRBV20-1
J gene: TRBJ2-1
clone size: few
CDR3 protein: CSASEAVYNEQFF
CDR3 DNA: TGCAGTGCTAGCGAAGCGGTCTACAATGAGCAGTTCTTC

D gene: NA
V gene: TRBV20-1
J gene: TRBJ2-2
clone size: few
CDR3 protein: CSARATTGELFF
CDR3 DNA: TGCAGTGCTAGGGCTACCACCGGGGAGCTGTTTTTT

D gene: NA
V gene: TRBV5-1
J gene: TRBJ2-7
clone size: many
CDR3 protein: CASSLRRGPYEQYF
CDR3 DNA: TGCGCCAGCAGCTTGAGGAGGGGGCCCTACGAGCAGTACTTC

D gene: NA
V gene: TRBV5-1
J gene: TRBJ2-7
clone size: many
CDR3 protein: CASSSEPLSNEQYF
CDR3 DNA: TGCGCCAGCAGCTCAGAACCTCTTTCGAACGAGCAGTACTTC

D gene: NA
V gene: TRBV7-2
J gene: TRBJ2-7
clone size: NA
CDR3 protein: CASSLVPGVSYEQYF
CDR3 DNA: TGTGCCAGCAGCTTAGTTCCGGGGGTATCCTACGAGCAGTACTTC

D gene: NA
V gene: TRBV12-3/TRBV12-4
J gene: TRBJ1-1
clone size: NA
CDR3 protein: CASSFDWPSNTEAFF
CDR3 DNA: TGTGCCAGCAGTTTTGATTGGCCGTCGAACACTGAAGCTTTCTTT

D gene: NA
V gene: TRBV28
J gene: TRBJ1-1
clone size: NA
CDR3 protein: CASSSPGGDYHNGAFF
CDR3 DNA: TGTGCCAGCTCATCACCTGGGGGGGATTACCATAACGGAGCTTTCTTT

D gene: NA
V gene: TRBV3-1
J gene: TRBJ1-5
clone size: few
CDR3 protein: CASSLGTAINQPQHF
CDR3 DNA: TGTGCCAGCAGCCTCGGGACGGCCATCAATCAGCCCCAGCATTTT

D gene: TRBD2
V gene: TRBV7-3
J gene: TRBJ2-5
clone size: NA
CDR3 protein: CASSSAGGLLETQYF
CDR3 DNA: TGTGCCAGCAGCTCAGCGGGGGGCCTCTTAGAGACCCAGTACTTC

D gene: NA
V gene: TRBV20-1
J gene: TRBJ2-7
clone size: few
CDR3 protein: CSASLDTSYEQYF
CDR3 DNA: TGCAGTGCTTCCCTCGACACCTCCTACGAGCAGTACTTC

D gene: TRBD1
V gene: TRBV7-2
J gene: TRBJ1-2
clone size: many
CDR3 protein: CASSLAGQGLGYTF
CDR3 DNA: TGTGCCAGCAGCTTAGCGGGACAGGGGTTAGGCTACACCTTC

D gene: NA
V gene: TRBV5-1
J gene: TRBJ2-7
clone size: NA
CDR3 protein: CASRDGTLPYEQYF
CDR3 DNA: TGCGCCAGCCGTGATGGGACACTTCCCTACGAGCAGTACTTC

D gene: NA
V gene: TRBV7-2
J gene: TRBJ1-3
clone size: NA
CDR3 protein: CASSLVPLSGNTIYF
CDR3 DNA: TGTGCCAGCAGCTTAGTGCCACTCTCTGGAAACACCATATATTTT

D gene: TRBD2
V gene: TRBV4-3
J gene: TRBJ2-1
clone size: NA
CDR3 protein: CASSRASGPGGSYNEQFF
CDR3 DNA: TGCGCCAGCAGCAGGGCTAGCGGGCCCGGGGGATCCTACAATGAGCAGTTCTTC

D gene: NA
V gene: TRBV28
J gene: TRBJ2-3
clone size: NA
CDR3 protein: CASSSLGSSTDTQYF
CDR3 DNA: TGTGCCAGCAGTTCTCTAGGGAGCAGCACAGATACGCAGTATTTT

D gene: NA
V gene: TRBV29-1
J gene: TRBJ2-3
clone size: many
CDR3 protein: CSVAAGSADTQYF
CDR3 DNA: TGCAGCGTTGCGGCGGGGTCGGCAGATACGCAGTATTTT

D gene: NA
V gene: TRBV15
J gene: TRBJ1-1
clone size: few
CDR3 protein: CATSSGGGRSTEAFF
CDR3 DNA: TGTGCCACCAGCAGCGGAGGGGGTAGAAGTACTGAAGCTTTCTTT

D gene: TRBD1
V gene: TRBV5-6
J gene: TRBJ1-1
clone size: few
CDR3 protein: CASRLTGLNTEAFF
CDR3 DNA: TGTGCCAGCAGGTTGACAGGGCTGAACACTGAAGCTTTCTTT

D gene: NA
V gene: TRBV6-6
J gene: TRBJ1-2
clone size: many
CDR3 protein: CASSYNEATGYTF
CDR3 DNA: TGTGCCAGCAGTTATAACGAGGCCACTGGCTACACCTTC

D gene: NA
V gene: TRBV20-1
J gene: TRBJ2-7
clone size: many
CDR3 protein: CSARERTDEQYF
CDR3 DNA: TGCAGTGCTAGGGAACGGACTGACGAGCAGTACTTC

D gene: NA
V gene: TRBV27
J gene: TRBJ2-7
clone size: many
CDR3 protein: CASSSGPGSYYEQYF
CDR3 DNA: TGTGCCAGCAGTTCCGGTCCAGGGAGCTACTACGAGCAGTACTTC

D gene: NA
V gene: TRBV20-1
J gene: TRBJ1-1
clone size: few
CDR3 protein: CSASSGASQAFF
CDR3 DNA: TGCAGTGCTTCCTCGGGGGCCTCACAAGCTTTCTTT

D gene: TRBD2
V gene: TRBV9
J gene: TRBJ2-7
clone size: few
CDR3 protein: CASSVGIRWGGDEQYF
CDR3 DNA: TGTGCCAGCAGCGTAGGTATCCGATGGGGGGGGGACGAGCAGTACTTC

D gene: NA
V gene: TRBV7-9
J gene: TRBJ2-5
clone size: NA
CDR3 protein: CASSSGWASEQETQYF
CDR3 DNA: TGTGCCAGCAGCTCCGGGTGGGCTAGTGAACAAGAGACCCAGTACTTC

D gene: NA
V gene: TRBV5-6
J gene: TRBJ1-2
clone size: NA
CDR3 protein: CASSFRDYYYGYTF
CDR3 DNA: TGTGCCAGCAGCTTTCGGGACTACTACTATGGCTACACCTTC

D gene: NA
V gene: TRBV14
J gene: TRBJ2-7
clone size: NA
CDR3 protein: CASSPGHGEQYF
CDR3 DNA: TGTGCCAGCAGCCCGGGCCATGGGGAGCAGTACTTC

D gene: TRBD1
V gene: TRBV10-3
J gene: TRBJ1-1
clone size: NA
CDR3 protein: CAISVDRGGTEAFF
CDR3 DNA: TGTGCCATCAGTGTAGACAGGGGGGGCACTGAAGCTTTCTTT

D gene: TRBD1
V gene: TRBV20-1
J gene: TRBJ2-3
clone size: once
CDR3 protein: CSASRPQGTDTQYF
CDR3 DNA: TGCAGTGCCTCTAGGCCACAGGGGACAGATACGCAGTATTTT

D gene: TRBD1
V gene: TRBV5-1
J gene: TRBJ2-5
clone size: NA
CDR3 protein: CASSLQGAPPWYF
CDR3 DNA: TGCGCCAGCAGCTTACAGGGGGCGCCCCCCTGGTACTTC

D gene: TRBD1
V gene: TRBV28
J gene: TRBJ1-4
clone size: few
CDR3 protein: CASSGGTGNEKLFF
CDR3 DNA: TGTGCCAGCAGCGGGGGGACAGGGAATGAAAAACTGTTTTTT